The rows below give T cell receptor beta chains drawn from one sample of a study of molecular identifiers for immune sequencing clone quantification. One entry per CDR3 protein, called by TCRdb with MiXCR from the PCR reads. In the table there are about 100,000 distinct CDR3 sequences, 30% to 45% of which are singletons. Sequencing was performed on naive CD8+ T cells from blood, with Jurkat cell RNA spiked in. Receptors were obtained from a human donor in good health. Some libraries in this study had Jurkat cell RNA spiked in. The CDR3 runs from the conserved cysteine through the conserved F or W. A D gene is named only where the DNA matches it firmly. Rows may omit the clone size; those that give it use once, few, many or a size class.

d_gene	v_gene	j_gene	abundance	CDR3aa	CDR3nt
.	TRBV6-5	TRBJ1-1	few	CASSYFIQGDEAFF	TGTGCCAGCAGTTACTTCATACAGGGCGATGAAGCTTTCTTT
TRBD1	TRBV5-5	TRBJ2-7	many	CASSPPGQGYEQYF	TGTGCCAGCAGCCCGCCGGGACAGGGCTACGAGCAGTACTTC
.	TRBV12-3/TRBV12-4	TRBJ2-1	few	CASLENNEQFF	TGTGCCAGCCTGGAGAACAATGAGCAGTTCTTC
TRBD1	TRBV5-4	TRBJ2-7	.	CASSLQTGVKQYF	TGTGCCAGCAGCTTGCAGACAGGGGTGAAGCAGTACTTC
.	TRBV6-2/TRBV6-3	TRBJ2-3	.	CASSLLAPDTQYF	TGTGCCAGCAGTTTACTAGCACCAGATACGCAGTATTTT
.	TRBV27	TRBJ2-5	few	CASRGTYQETQYF	TGTGCCAGCCGAGGGACATACCAAGAGACCCAGTACTTC
.	TRBV7-9	TRBJ2-2	few	CASSYWGQHTGELFF	TGTGCCAGCAGCTACTGGGGGCAGCACACCGGGGAGCTGTTTTTT
.	TRBV6-2/TRBV6-3	TRBJ1-2	once	CASSPFVGLNYGYTF	TGTGCCAGCAGTCCCTTCGTCGGTCTAAACTATGGCTACACCTTC
.	TRBV12-3/TRBV12-4	TRBJ1-2	few	CASSFGAPSTIYGYTF	TGTGCCAGCAGTTTTGGGGCCCCATCCACTATCTATGGCTACACCTTC
.	TRBV10-2	TRBJ2-7	few	CASSEFGSSSYEQYF	TGCGCCAGCAGTGAGTTTGGGAGTAGCTCCTACGAGCAGTACTTC
TRBD2	TRBV27	TRBJ2-7	.	CASSFTGGSYEKYF	TGTGCCAGCAGTTTCACGGGGGGATCCTACGAGAAGTACTTC
.	TRBV5-1	TRBJ1-4	.	CASSAGLTSNEKLFF	TGCGCCAGCAGCGCCGGCTTGACCTCTAATGAAAAACTGTTTTTT
.	TRBV6-1	TRBJ2-5	.	CASSGYSWEQETQYF	TGTGCCAGCAGTGGTTACAGTTGGGAGCAAGAGACCCAGTACTTC
.	TRBV12-3/TRBV12-4	TRBJ1-5	.	CASSRTAGVYINQPRHF	TGTGCCAGCAGCCGGACAGCCGGGGTCTATATCAATCAGCCCCGGCATTTT
.	TRBV4-1	TRBJ2-5	many	CASSQDSRGGDETQYF	TGCGCCAGCAGCCAAGATTCGCGTGGGGGCGACGAGACCCAGTACTTC
.	TRBV28	TRBJ1-5	.	CASSFLGDGQPQHF	TGTGCCAGCAGTTTCTTGGGGGACGGTCAGCCCCAGCATTTT
TRBD1	TRBV9	TRBJ2-1	.	CACSVPNPGQLFF	TGTGCCTGCAGCGTTCCTAACCCGGGACAGTTGTTCTTC
TRBD2	TRBV4-2	TRBJ2-1	.	CASRAGTTSYNGQFF	TGTGCCAGCAGGGCCGGGACTACCTCCTACAATGGGCAGTTCTTC
.	TRBV14	TRBJ2-7	many	CASSPAGLTSSYEQYF	TGTGCCAGCAGCCCCGCGGGACTTACTAGCTCCTACGAGCAGTACTTC
.	TRBV4-3	TRBJ1-5	few	CASSQVASNQPQHF	TGCGCCAGCAGCCAAGTGGCCAGTAATCAGCCCCAGCATTTT
.	TRBV27	TRBJ1-5	few	CASSLGGVQPQHF	TGTGCCAGCAGTTTAGGAGGGGTTCAGCCCCAGCATTTT
TRBD2	TRBV11-3	TRBJ2-1	few	CASSLGASGYNEQFF	TGTGCCAGCAGCTTAGGGGCTAGCGGGTACAATGAGCAGTTCTTC
TRBD1	TRBV11-2	TRBJ2-7	.	CASSLGAGGGYEQYF	TGTGCCAGCAGCTTAGGGGCAGGGGGCGGTTACGAGCAGTACTTC
TRBD2	TRBV7-6	TRBJ2-7	many	CASSPAGHEQYF	TGTGCCAGCAGCCCAGCGGGGCACGAGCAGTACTTC
.	TRBV6-5	TRBJ2-7	few	CASSTTGSSYEQYF	TGTGCCAGCAGCACGACTGGTAGCTCCTACGAGCAGTACTTC
.	TRBV25-1	TRBJ2-3	few	CASSVMGMTTDTQYF	TGTGCCAGCAGTGTTATGGGGATGACCACAGATACGCAGTATTTT
.	TRBV11-2	TRBJ1-5	.	CASSYGAGRNQPQHF	TGTGCCAGCAGCTATGGCGCGGGTCGCAATCAGCCCCAGCATTTT
.	TRBV20-1	TRBJ2-7	.	CSARVRDSLSEQYF	TGCAGTGCTAGAGTTCGGGACTCCCTCTCCGAGCAGTACTTC
.	TRBV18	TRBJ2-7	few	CASSPPTALTYEQYF	TGTGCCAGCTCACCACCAACAGCGCTAACCTACGAGCAGTACTTC
.	TRBV11-2	TRBJ2-5	few	CASSEELGRETQYF	TGTGCCAGCAGCGAAGAGTTGGGTCGGGAGACCCAGTACTTC
.	TRBV15	TRBJ2-2	many	CATSSTGFPGELFF	TGTGCCACCAGCTCAACAGGGTTCCCCGGGGAGCTGTTTTTT
TRBD1	TRBV27	TRBJ2-5	.	CASSISTGGFGETQYF	TGTGCCAGCAGTATCTCTACAGGGGGGTTTGGAGAGACCCAGTACTTC
TRBD1	TRBV20-1	TRBJ2-7	.	CSADSGTEYEQYF	TGCAGTGCTGACTCCGGGACAGAATACGAGCAGTACTTC
.	TRBV13	TRBJ2-5	many	CASSPGTPKETQYF	TGTGCCAGCAGCCCCGGGACACCTAAAGAGACCCAGTACTTC
TRBD1	TRBV19	TRBJ2-2	.	CASSTWDRHTGELFF	TGTGCCAGTAGTACCTGGGACAGACACACCGGGGAGCTGTTTTTT
.	TRBV28	TRBJ2-7	few	CASSLESRVPNSYEQYF	TGTGCCAGCAGTTTAGAGAGCAGGGTACCGAACTCCTACGAGCAGTACTTC
TRBD1	TRBV4-3	TRBJ2-1	.	CASSPDRVGLFF	TGCGCCAGCAGCCCTGACAGGGTAGGTTTGTTCTTC
.	TRBV4-3	TRBJ2-7	.	CASSQASRDPANEQYF	TGCGCCAGCAGCCAAGCTTCCCGGGACCCAGCCAACGAGCAGTACTTC
.	TRBV6-2/TRBV6-3	TRBJ1-5	.	CASTASRYQPQHF	TGTGCCAGCACCGCCAGTAGATATCAGCCCCAGCATTTT
.	TRBV29-1	TRBJ2-1	.	CSVAFVGLGGREQFF	TGCAGCGTCGCTTTTGTTGGACTTGGTGGCCGCGAGCAGTTCTTC